Listed below are T cell receptor beta chains from one sample, sequenced in a study of T cell changes during pregnancy in multiple sclerosis. Assay: immunoSEQ multiplex PCR; the TCRdb copy retains only in-frame clones and omits some. The data hold about 57,000 clones, with approximately 92% observed a single time. The specimen was CD4+ T cells from peripheral blood mononuclear cells, collected in the third trimester of pregnancy. All receptors derive from a female donor with multiple sclerosis, enrolled in a pregnancy study. Each CDR3 is given with its conserved first and last residue. A D gene is named only where the DNA matches it firmly. Some rows have no size entry. The others give once, few or many, or a class for an expanded clone.

>NA|NA|TRBV19|TRBJ1-5
TGTGCCAGTAGTATAGATTACGGGGGATCAAGGGATTTT
CASSIDYGGSRDF
>NA|TRBD2|TRBV11-2|TRBJ2-7
TGTGCCAGCAGCTCAGGACTAGCGGGGGCCTACGAGCAGTACTTC
CASSSGLAGAYEQYF
>NA|NA|TRBV11-1|TRBJ1-2
TGTGCCAGCAGCGCCAACTTAGCGCCTGGCTACACCTTC
CASSANLAPGYTF
>NA|NA|TRBV5-6|TRBJ1-2
TGTGCCAGCACGTACAAGGAGAAGGCCTATGGCTACACCTTC
CASTYKEKAYGYTF
>once|NA|TRBV7-9|TRBJ1-1
TGTGCCAGCAGCTTGGGAGTCCCGGACACTGAAGCTTTCTTT
CASSLGVPDTEAFF
>NA|TRBD1|TRBV7-2|TRBJ1-2
TGTGCCAGCAGCCTACAGGGGGCGGGGCATAAGCTTGGCTACACCTTC
CASSLQGAGHKLGYTF
>NA|TRBD1|TRBV7-6|TRBJ1-1
TGTGCCAGCAGCTTGAAGGGGGCCGGGGCTGAAGCTTTCTTT
CASSLKGAGAEAFF
>NA|NA|TRBV9|TRBJ2-2
TGTGCCAGCAGCGCTTTAAGGACAGCTGGCGGGGAGCTGTTTTTT
CASSALRTAGGELFF
>NA|NA|TRBV6-5|TRBJ1-1
TGTGCCAGCAGCCGCGACAGCTTGAACACTGAAGCTTTCTTT
CASSRDSLNTEAFF
>NA|NA|TRBV15|TRBJ1-1
TGTGCCACCAGCAGAGATCCACGCCCGGGAGCTGAAGCTTTCTTT
CATSRDPRPGAEAFF
>NA|NA|TRBV12-5|TRBJ2-2
TGTGCTAGTGCTCGTACACGGCCCGGGGCCGGGGAGCTGTTTTTT
CASARTRPGAGELFF
>NA|NA|TRBV2|TRBJ2-1
TGTGCCAGCAGTGAAAGAGCCTCTCTGTTCTTC
CASSERASLFF
>NA|NA|TRBV4-1|TRBJ1-1
TGCGCCAGCAGAAACAGGGCTGTGAACACTGAAGCTTTCTTT
CASRNRAVNTEAFF
>NA|NA|TRBV19|TRBJ2-3
TGTGCCAGCAGACAGCGCACAGATACGCAGTATTTT
CASRQRTDTQYF
>NA|TRBD2|TRBV5-1|TRBJ2-2
TGCGCCAGCAGCCCATCGACTAGCGGGGGGGTGACGGACACCGGGGAGCTGTTTTTT
CASSPSTSGGVTDTGELFF
>NA|TRBD1|TRBV30|TRBJ1-1
TGTGCCTGGGGCAGACAGGGGGGCACTGAAGCTTTCTTT
CAWGRQGGTEAFF
>NA|NA|TRBV9|TRBJ2-1
TGTGCCAGCAGCGTAGCTGGAGGGGCGGAGGAGCAGTTCTTC
CASSVAGGAEEQFF
>NA|NA|TRBV5-5|TRBJ1-2
TGTGCCAGCAGCCCGGGCGACGGGGGAAGTTATAATTATGGCTACACCTTC
CASSPGDGGSYNYGYTF
>NA|TRBD1|TRBV9|TRBJ1-2
TGTGCCAGCAGCCTGGGGGACAGTTATGTTAACTATGGCTACACCTTC
CASSLGDSYVNYGYTF
>NA|NA|TRBV7-2|TRBJ1-2
TGTGCCAGCAGCTTAGTTGGGCGAGGCTACACCTTC
CASSLVGRGYTF
>NA|NA|TRBV4-2|TRBJ1-2
TGTGCCAGCAGCCAAGCTCAGGGCTACACCTTC
CASSQAQGYTF
>NA|TRBD1|TRBV19|TRBJ1-6
TGTGCCAGTAGTATAGCCCCGGGACAGACTTCACCCCTCCACTTT
CASSIAPGQTSPLHF
>NA|NA|TRBV11-2|TRBJ2-7
TGTGCCAGCAGCCGCTCTGCGGACTTGTCAGAGCAGTACTTC
CASSRSADLSEQYF
>NA|TRBD1|TRBV11-2|TRBJ1-3
TGTGCCAGCAGCCAGATGGGACAGAGCGGAAACACCATATATTTT
CASSQMGQSGNTIYF
>NA|NA|TRBV9|TRBJ1-1
TGTGCCAGCAGCGGACAGTTGAACACTGAAGCTTTCTTT
CASSGQLNTEAFF
>NA|TRBD1|TRBV30|TRBJ2-2
TGTGCCTGGGGGCGGGACAGGGGGCTCGGGGAGCTGTTTTTT
CAWGRDRGLGELFF
>NA|NA|TRBV9|TRBJ1-2
TGTGCCAGCAGCGTAGCTGCCCAGGGGTATGGCTACACCTTC
CASSVAAQGYGYTF
>NA|NA|TRBV7-3|TRBJ2-2
TGTGCCAGCTCGCCGGACACCGGGGAGCTGTTTTTT
CASSPDTGELFF
>NA|NA|TRBV7-9|TRBJ2-7
TGTGCCAGCAGTTCACACCCAGGTGATGAGCAGTACTTC
CASSSHPGDEQYF
>few|TRBD1|TRBV9|TRBJ2-3
TGTGCCAGCAGCGCGCGGGCCCAGGGGGCCAACACAGATACGCAGTATTTT
CASSARAQGANTDTQYF
>NA|NA|TRBV7-9|TRBJ2-3
TGTGCCAGCAGGCTTGGGTTAAAACCGGGTAGGGATACGCAGTATTTT
CASRLGLKPGRDTQYF
>NA|NA|TRBV6-1|TRBJ1-1
TGTGCCAGCAGTGTGAGAAGGGGCGGCGAAACTGAAGCTTTCTTT
CASSVRRGGETEAFF
>NA|NA|TRBV5-1|TRBJ1-3
TGCGCCAGCAGCTTTAATCGTTCGGACAGCCGAACTGGAAACACCATATATTTT
CASSFNRSDSRTGNTIYF
>few|TRBD1|TRBV11-3|TRBJ2-2
TGTGCCAGCAGCCGACAGGGAAACACCGGGGAGCTGTTTTTT
CASSRQGNTGELFF
>NA|NA|TRBV19|TRBJ1-2
TGTGCCAGTTCCCCCCCACAGGGCTATGGCTACACCTTC
CASSPPQGYGYTF
>NA|TRBD1|TRBV7-9|TRBJ2-2
TGTGCCAGCAGCTTAGGGACAGGGGTCACCGGGGAGCTGTTTTTT
CASSLGTGVTGELFF
>NA|NA|TRBV18|TRBJ2-7
TGTGCCAGCTCACCACCGAGTGGGTCTAGGACAGCACTCTTTTACGAGCAGTACTTC
CASSPPSGSRTALFYEQYF
>once|TRBD2|TRBV6-5|TRBJ2-1
TGTGCCAGCAGTTCCAGACTAGCCGCGGCTTACAATGAGCAGTTCTTC
CASSSRLAAAYNEQFF
>NA|NA|TRBV11-2|TRBJ1-1
TGTGCCAGCAGCTTAGTGGGAGGGAACACTGAAGCTTTCTTT
CASSLVGGNTEAFF
>few|TRBD1|TRBV2|TRBJ1-3
TGTGCCAGCATCCTGACAGGGGGCTCTGGAAACACCATATATTTT
CASILTGGSGNTIYF
>NA|TRBD2|TRBV6-1|TRBJ2-5
TGTGCCAGCAGTGAAAGTACGGGGGGTCTAGAAGAGACCCAGTACTTC
CASSESTGGLEETQYF
>NA|TRBD2|TRBV18|TRBJ2-1
TGTGCCAGCTCCCGGGACTACGCGGATGAGCAGTTCTTC
CASSRDYADEQFF
>NA|NA|TRBV10-1|TRBJ2-3
TGCGCCAGCCAGTGGATTCGGGACTCCCGTCCCCCAGATACGCAGTATTTT
CASQWIRDSRPPDTQYF
>NA|NA|TRBV14|TRBJ1-1
TGTGCCAGCAGCCAAGATACGGGGGGGGGCACTGAAGCTTTCTTT
CASSQDTGGGTEAFF
>NA|NA|TRBV9|TRBJ1-2
TGTGCCAGCAGCACCCAAATGACAGGCTATGGCTACACCTTC
CASSTQMTGYGYTF
>once|NA|TRBV4-3|TRBJ1-2
TGCGCCAGCAGCCAAACTCTGTACGAAAGAAACTATGGCTACACCTTC
CASSQTLYERNYGYTF
>NA|TRBD2|TRBV9|TRBJ2-2
TGTGCCAGCAGCACTAGCGGGGGGACAAACACCGGGGAGCTGTTTTTT
CASSTSGGTNTGELFF
>NA|TRBD1|TRBV7-2|TRBJ2-5
TGTGCCAGCAGCGGCAGGACAGGCGGAGAGACCCAGTACTTC
CASSGRTGGETQYF
>NA|NA|TRBV30|TRBJ1-2
TGTGCCTGGAGTGTGGAACAGGGTCTATGGAGCGGCTACACCTTC
CAWSVEQGLWSGYTF